This TCR beta chain was observed in a study of post-analysis software for immune sequencing data. This clonotype has just a few counts. Researchers reported that TCR beta cDNA libraries carried unique molecular identifiers. One entry per CDR3 protein, called by TCRdb with MiXCR from the PCR reads. The sample yields around 160,000 distinct CDR3 sequences, about 34% seen once. Germline V gene sequence: CDR1 SGDLS, CDR2 YYNGEE. The CDR3 covers 15 residues. Sample: blood, taken after autologous hematopoietic stem cell transplantation. The clonotype comes from a girl aged 10-17 years with multiple sclerosis. V and J are TRBV9 and TRBJ2-1, with D perhaps assigned TRBD1 or TRBD2 (6 bases each). The closer fit of TRBJ2-7 to the DNA end suggests the J call may be wrong. The CDR3 is CASSVGLTGANEQYF. The CDR3 coding sequence is TGTGCCAGCAGCGTAGGACTAACGGGGGCCAATGAGCAGTACTTC.